Listed below are T cell receptor beta chains from one sample, sequenced in a study of blood T cell repertoires in COVID-19. TCRdb's copy holds only in-frame clones and misses some; the assay was immunoSEQ multiplex PCR. The table has 250,000 to 300,000 clones, approximately 81% seen once. The specimen sequenced was peripheral blood. These TCRs come from a woman aged 55 to 70 with active or convalescent COVID-19. CDR3s include the opening cysteine and the closing phenylalanine or tryptophan. Each record gives: CDR3 protein, CDR3 DNA, clone size, V gene, J gene, D gene. The D gene is left open where the match is weak. Clone sizes are given selectively: once, few, many, or a class where the clone is expanded.

cdr3_aa: CASSFVEQGLIYEQYF
cdr3_nt: TGTGCCAGCAGCTTCGTGGAACAGGGCCTTATCTACGAGCAGTACTTC
clone_size: once
v_call: TRBV7-9
j_call: TRBJ2-7
d_call: NA

cdr3_aa: CSVSLMGRTYNEQFF
cdr3_nt: TGCAGCGTTTCTTTAATGGGGAGGACCTACAATGAGCAGTTCTTC
clone_size: once
v_call: TRBV29-1
j_call: TRBJ2-1
d_call: NA

cdr3_aa: CASSLESRDRGDYGYTF
cdr3_nt: TGCGCCAGCAGCTTGGAGTCCCGGGACAGGGGAGATTATGGCTACACCTTC
clone_size: NA
v_call: TRBV5-1
j_call: TRBJ1-2
d_call: TRBD1

cdr3_aa: CASSQRTGHTGELFF
cdr3_nt: TGTGCCAGTAGTCAACGGACAGGCCACACCGGGGAGCTGTTTTTT
clone_size: NA
v_call: TRBV19
j_call: TRBJ2-2
d_call: TRBD1

cdr3_aa: CASTQGGRADTQYF
cdr3_nt: TGTGCCAGTACCCAGGGCGGGAGAGCAGATACGCAGTATTTT
clone_size: NA
v_call: TRBV19
j_call: TRBJ2-3
d_call: TRBD2

cdr3_aa: CASSLVTDTQYF
cdr3_nt: TGTGCCAGCAGTCTTGTCACAGATACGCAGTATTTT
clone_size: once
v_call: TRBV12-3/TRBV12-4
j_call: TRBJ2-3
d_call: NA

cdr3_aa: CASSWGLAVQETQYF
cdr3_nt: TGTGCCAGCAGTTGGGGACTAGCGGTTCAAGAGACCCAGTACTTC
clone_size: NA
v_call: TRBV9
j_call: TRBJ2-5
d_call: TRBD2

cdr3_aa: CSVDPRAGTGDTEAFF
cdr3_nt: TGCAGCGTTGACCCCAGGGCCGGGACAGGGGACACTGAAGCTTTCTTT
clone_size: NA
v_call: TRBV29-1
j_call: TRBJ1-1
d_call: TRBD1

cdr3_aa: CASSPRTGSVEQYF
cdr3_nt: TGTGCCAGTAGTCCCCGGACAGGGTCCGTCGAGCAGTACTTC
clone_size: NA
v_call: TRBV19
j_call: TRBJ2-7
d_call: TRBD1

cdr3_aa: CASSKGQGNDEQYF
cdr3_nt: TGTGCCAGCAGCAAAGGACAGGGGAACGACGAGCAGTACTTC
clone_size: many
v_call: TRBV21-1
j_call: TRBJ2-7
d_call: NA

cdr3_aa: CASSQFKCRGRGYEQYF
cdr3_nt: TGCGCCAGCAGTCAATTTAAATGCAGGGGGCGAGGATACGAGCAGTACTTC
clone_size: NA
v_call: TRBV23-1
j_call: TRBJ2-7
d_call: TRBD1

cdr3_aa: CASSRGLAGGTDTQYF
cdr3_nt: TGTGCCAGCAGCCGCGGACTAGCGGGAGGCACAGATACGCAGTATTTT
clone_size: NA
v_call: TRBV4-2
j_call: TRBJ2-3
d_call: TRBD2

cdr3_aa: CASSKGHRGMNTEAFF
cdr3_nt: TGTGCCAGCAGCAAAGGTCACAGGGGTATGAACACTGAAGCTTTCTTT
clone_size: NA
v_call: TRBV21-1
j_call: TRBJ1-1
d_call: NA

cdr3_aa: CAWKLSYNEQFF
cdr3_nt: TGTGCCTGGAAACTCTCCTACAATGAGCAGTTCTTC
clone_size: NA
v_call: TRBV30
j_call: TRBJ2-1
d_call: NA

cdr3_aa: CASGPNSMNTEAFF
cdr3_nt: TGTGCTAGTGGTCCCAACAGTATGAACACTGAAGCTTTCTTT
clone_size: NA
v_call: TRBV12-5
j_call: TRBJ1-1
d_call: NA

cdr3_aa: CASSQDRVLGNQPQHF
cdr3_nt: TGTGCCAGCAGTCAGGACAGGGTCCTCGGAAATCAGCCCCAGCATTTT
clone_size: NA
v_call: TRBV5-8
j_call: TRBJ1-5
d_call: TRBD1

cdr3_aa: CASGPQGPIDYGYTF
cdr3_nt: TGTGCCAGTGGCCCACAGGGGCCTATTGATTATGGCTACACCTTC
clone_size: few
v_call: TRBV6-6
j_call: TRBJ1-2
d_call: TRBD1

cdr3_aa: CASSPTRGGNYGYTF
cdr3_nt: TGTGCCAGCAGCCCCACCAGGGGCGGGAACTATGGCTACACCTTC
clone_size: NA
v_call: TRBV9
j_call: TRBJ1-2
d_call: NA